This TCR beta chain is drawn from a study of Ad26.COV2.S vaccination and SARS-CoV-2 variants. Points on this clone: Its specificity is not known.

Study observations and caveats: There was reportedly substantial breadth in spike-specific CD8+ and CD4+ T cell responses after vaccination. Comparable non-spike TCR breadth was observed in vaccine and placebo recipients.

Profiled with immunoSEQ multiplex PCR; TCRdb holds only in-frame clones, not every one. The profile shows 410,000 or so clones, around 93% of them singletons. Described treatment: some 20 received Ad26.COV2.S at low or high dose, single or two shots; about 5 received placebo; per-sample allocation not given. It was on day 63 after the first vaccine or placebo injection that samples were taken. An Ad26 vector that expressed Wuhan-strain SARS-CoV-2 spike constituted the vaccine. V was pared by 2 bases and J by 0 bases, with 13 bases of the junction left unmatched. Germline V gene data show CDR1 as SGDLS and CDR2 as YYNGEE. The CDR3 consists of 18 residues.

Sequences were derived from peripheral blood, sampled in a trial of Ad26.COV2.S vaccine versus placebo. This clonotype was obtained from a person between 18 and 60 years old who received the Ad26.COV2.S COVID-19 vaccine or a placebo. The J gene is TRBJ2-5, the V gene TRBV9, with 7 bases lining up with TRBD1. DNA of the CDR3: TGTGCCAGCAGCGTGCACACCGGGACAGCGAATTACCAAGAGACCCAGTACTTC. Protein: CASSVHTGTANYQETQYF.